This TCR beta chain appears in the sequencing data of a study of blood T cell repertoires in COVID-19. In the authors' workflow: Reference gene primer amplification yielded estimated nucleated cell counts. Using immunoSEQ multiplex PCR, the repertoire was profiled, and TCRdb retains in-frame clones only, with some absent. V and J calls and clone size are given by that table; D and trimming were obtained from the DNA. Of about 26,000 clones in the sample, 82% were seen once. Trimming left V 5 bases short and J 0 bases short, with 19 bases between. The CDR3 length is 17 residues. The germline V gene has CDR1 MNHNY and CDR2 SVGAGI (reference sequence).

The receptor was isolated from a human donor in a cohort sampled during active COVID-19. This chain connects TRBV6-6 to TRBJ1-1; D not certain. Sequencing input: peripheral blood. The CDR3 loop is CASSPLVRSSMNTEAFF. The CDR3, as DNA: TGTGCCAGCAGTCCCCTGGTCAGGTCTTCTATGAACACTGAAGCTTTCTTT.